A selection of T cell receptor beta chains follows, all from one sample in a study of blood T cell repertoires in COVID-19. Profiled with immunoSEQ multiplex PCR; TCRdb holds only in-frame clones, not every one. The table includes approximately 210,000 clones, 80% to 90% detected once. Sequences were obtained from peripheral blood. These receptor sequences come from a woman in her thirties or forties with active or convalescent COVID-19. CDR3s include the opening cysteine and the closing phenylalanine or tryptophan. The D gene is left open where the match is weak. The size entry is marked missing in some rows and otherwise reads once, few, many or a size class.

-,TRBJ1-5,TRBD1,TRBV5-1,TGCGCCAGCAGCTGGACAGGGTCTGTCAATCAGCCCCAGCATTTT,CASSWTGSVNQPQHF
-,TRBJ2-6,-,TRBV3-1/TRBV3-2,TGTGCCAGCAGCCAAGATCGCCGAAACACTGGGGCCAACGTCCTGACTTTC,CASSQDRRNTGANVLTF
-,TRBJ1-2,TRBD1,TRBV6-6,TGTGCCAGCAGCCAAGGGGCGACAGGGTATGGCTACACCTTC,CASSQGATGYGYTF
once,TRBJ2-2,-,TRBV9,TGTGCCAGCAGCCAATATTCGGGCACCGGGGAGCTGTTTTTT,CASSQYSGTGELFF
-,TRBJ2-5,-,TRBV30,TGTGCCTGTCCCGACAGGCTGAGGGAGACCCAGTACTTC,CACPDRLRETQYF
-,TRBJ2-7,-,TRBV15,TGTGCCACCAGCAGAGATCGCGGGCAGTACGAGCAGTACTTC,CATSRDRGQYEQYF
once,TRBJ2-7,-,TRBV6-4,TGTGCCAGCAGTGAAATGTTAACTCTTCCTTCCTACGAGCAGTACTTC,CASSEMLTLPSYEQYF
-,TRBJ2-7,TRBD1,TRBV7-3,TGTGCCAGCAGCTTCGGGACAGGGGGCTACGAGCAGTACTTC,CASSFGTGGYEQYF
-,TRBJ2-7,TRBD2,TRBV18,TGTGCCAGCTCACCGGGACTAGTGGGCGAGCAGTACTTC,CASSPGLVGEQYF
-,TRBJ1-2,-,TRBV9,TGTGCCAGCAGCGAGGGAGGGGGGGCCAACTATGGCTACACCTTC,CASSEGGGANYGYTF
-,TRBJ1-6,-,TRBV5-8,TGTGCCAGCAGTTTTCGACAAAATTCACCCCTCCACTTT,CASSFRQNSPLHF
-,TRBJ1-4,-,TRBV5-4,TGTGCCAGCAGCCGGGACCAAGCGGGTGAAAAACTGTTTTTT,CASSRDQAGEKLFF
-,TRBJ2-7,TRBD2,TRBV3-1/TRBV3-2,TGTGCCAGCAGCCCCTACCGGACTAGCGGGAGAAACTCCTACGAGCAGTACTTC,CASSPYRTSGRNSYEQYF
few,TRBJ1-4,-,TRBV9,TGTGCCAGCAGCGGACAGTCGAATGAAAAACTGTTTTTT,CASSGQSNEKLFF
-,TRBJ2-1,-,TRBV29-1,TGCAGCGCCGTAGGGACAACCTACAATGAGCAGTTCTTC,CSAVGTTYNEQFF
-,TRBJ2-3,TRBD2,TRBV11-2,TGTGCCAGCAGCTTATGGCGGGAGGGCACAGATACGCAGTATTTT,CASSLWREGTDTQYF
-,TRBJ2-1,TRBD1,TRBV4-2,TGTGCCAGCAGCCAAGATGCAGGGGGATCCTACAATGAGCAGTTCTTC,CASSQDAGGSYNEQFF
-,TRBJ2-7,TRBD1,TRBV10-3,TGTGCCATCAGTGACCCGGCTAGGGACAGGGACTACGAGCAGTACTTC,CAISDPARDRDYEQYF
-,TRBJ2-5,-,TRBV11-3,TGTGCCAGCAGCTTCTTACTCCGGGAGACCCAGTACTTC,CASSFLLRETQYF